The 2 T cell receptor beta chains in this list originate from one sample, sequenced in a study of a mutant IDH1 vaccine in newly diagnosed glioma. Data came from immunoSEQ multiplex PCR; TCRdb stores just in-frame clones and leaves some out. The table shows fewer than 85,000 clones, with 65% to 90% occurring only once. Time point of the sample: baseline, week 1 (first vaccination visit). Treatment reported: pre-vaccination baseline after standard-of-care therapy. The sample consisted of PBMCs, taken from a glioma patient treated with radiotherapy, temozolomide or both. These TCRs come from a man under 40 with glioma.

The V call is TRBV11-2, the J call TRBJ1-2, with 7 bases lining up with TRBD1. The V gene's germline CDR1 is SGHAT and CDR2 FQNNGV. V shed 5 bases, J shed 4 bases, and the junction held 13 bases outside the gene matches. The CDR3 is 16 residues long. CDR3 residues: CASSPRGLAGGYGYTF. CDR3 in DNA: TGTGCCAGCAGCCCCAGAGGCCTGGCAGGGGGCTATGGCTACACCTTC.

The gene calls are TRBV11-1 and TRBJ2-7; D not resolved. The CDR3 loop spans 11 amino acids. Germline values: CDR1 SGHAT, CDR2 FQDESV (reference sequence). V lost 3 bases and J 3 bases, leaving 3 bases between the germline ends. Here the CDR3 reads CASSFDYEQYF. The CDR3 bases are TGTGCCAGCAGCTTTGACTACGAGCAGTACTTC. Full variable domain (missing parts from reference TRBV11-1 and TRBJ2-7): EAEVAQSPRYKITEKSQAVAFWCDPISGHATLYWYRQILGQGPELLVQFQDESVVDDSQLPKDRFSAERLKGVDSTLKIQPAELGDSAMYLCASSFDYEQYFGPGTRLTVT.